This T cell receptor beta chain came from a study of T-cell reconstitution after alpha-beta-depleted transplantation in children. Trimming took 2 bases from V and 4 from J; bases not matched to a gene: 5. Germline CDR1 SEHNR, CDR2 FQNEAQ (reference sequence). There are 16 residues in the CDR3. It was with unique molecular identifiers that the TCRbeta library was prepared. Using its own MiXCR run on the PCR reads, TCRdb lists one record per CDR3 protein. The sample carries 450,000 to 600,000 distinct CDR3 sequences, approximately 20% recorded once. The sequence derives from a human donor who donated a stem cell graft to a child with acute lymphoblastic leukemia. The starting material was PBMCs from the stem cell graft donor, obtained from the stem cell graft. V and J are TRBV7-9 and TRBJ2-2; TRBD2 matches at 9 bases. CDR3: CASSLRAGGFTGELFF. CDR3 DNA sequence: TGTGCCAGCAGCTTAAGAGCGGGAGGCTTCACCGGGGAGCTGTTTTTT.